This T cell receptor (beta chain) was obtained from a study of T cells in localized non-small cell lung cancer. The CDR3 loop spans 14 amino acids. Per germline, CDR1 SGHVS and CDR2 FQNEAQ. After removal of 4 bases from V and 2 bases from J, the junction contained 3 bases not matched to a gene. As for this clone: The target antigen is unknown.

Study outcomes and limitations: Heterogeneity stays possible, as sequencing covered only one tumor region. The appearance of a median approximately 55 of the top 100 tumor clones was seen in adjacent lung. Patients showing higher blood T cell density tended to see longer overall survival. Uninvolved adjacent lung had higher T cell clonality than tumor and all other tissues.

Only in-frame clones appear in the TCRdb table, and some are missing; sequencing was by immunoSEQ multiplex PCR. The sample lists about 46,000 clones, roughly 79% occurring once. Here the sequenced sample was peripheral blood mononuclear cells, taken before any cancer treatment. The sequence was collected from a man aged 35 to 70 with stage III lung adenocarcinoma. The gene calls are TRBV7-8 and TRBJ2-7, with 9 bases identical to TRBD1. The CDR3, as DNA: TGTGCCAGCAGCTCCCGGGACAGGGCCTACGAGCAGTACTTC. Encoded protein: CASSSRDRAYEQYF.